This T cell receptor beta chain originates from a study of blood T cell repertoires in COVID-19. Overall study context: Acute and convalescent COVID-19 samples came from the United States, Italy and Spain. T cells, B-cell-depleted T cells, or PBMCs provided the cDNA or gDNA that served as material.

Trimming at V came to 5 bases and at J to 0 bases, leaving 6 bases not matched to a gene. The CDR3 contains 15 residues. In germline, CDR1 is LNHDA, CDR2 SQIVND (reference sequence). Authors' methods: Estimates of nucleated cell counts were drawn from the amplification of reference gene primers. Measured with immunoSEQ multiplex PCR; TCRdb has only the in-frame clones, and not every one. The V and J calls and clone size were taken over from that table, and D and trimming were inferred from the DNA. Of under 170,000 clones in the sample, around 90% were seen once. The sample taken for sequencing was peripheral blood. J is TRBJ2-7 and V is TRBV19; 8 bases map to TRBD1. The TCR was taken from a woman aged 55-70 years with active or convalescent COVID-19. The CDR3 region is CASSPGQGISYEQYF. CDR3 nucleotide sequence: TGTGCCAGTAGTCCCGGACAGGGCATCTCCTACGAGCAGTACTTC.